The entry below gives a single T cell receptor (beta chain) sequence along with its context. Its antigen is not identified. CDR1 is DFQATT, CDR2 SNEGSKA, per germline (reference sequence). The CDR3 contains 15 residues. Trimming pared 3 bases from V and 0 bases from J, leaving 15 bases between. This entry comes from a study of CD8+CD57+ T cells in acquired aplastic anemia. Study summary: The DNA of sorted CD4+ and CD8+ cells averaged 3.2 ug. General study results and limits: Patients had around 28 CD8+ CDR3 sequences in common with controls (the shared set).

Using genomic DNA as the template, TCR beta VDJ and CDR3 profiling was carried out. TCRdb re-derived calls from the reads in MiXCR, one entry per CDR3 protein. The repertoire consists of more than 150,000 distinct CDR3 sequences, with less than 50% occurring once and the leading ten covering approximately 12%. An expansion of CD8+CD57+ cells by flow cytometry had been shown in patients chosen for sequencing. Severe acquired aplastic anemia was diagnosed in all patients. Patients had undergone no therapy by the time their blood was sampled. This sequence originates from a human donor with aplastic anemia. V and J are TRBV20-1 and TRBJ2-7; possible D gene TRBD2, 6 bases. The specimen was sorted CD4+, CD8+, or CD8+CD57+ T cells (not recorded which) from PBMCs. The CDR3 DNA sequence: TGCAGTGCTAGTTCGCCTCTTAGCGGCTCCTACGAGCAGTACTTC. Amino acids: CSASSPLSGSYEQYF.